The clone carrying this TCR beta chain was counted at least ten times. This record belongs to a study of human T cells and chemical hapten exposure. The wider study: Patches that contained 0.01% DPC were applied to the upper back and read at 6 days.

Time point here: pre-sensitization, week 0. Treatment reported: therapeutic diphenylcyclopropenone sensitization with weekly scalp DPC. Blood was collected ahead of every patch test applied. TCRdb reanalysed the RACE reads using MiXCR and keeps one entry per CDR3 protein. The top ten hold less than 9% of the sample, which has about 300,000 distinct CDR3 sequences, approximately 5.8% seen once. The CDR3 has 13 residues. V dropped 1 base and J dropped 6 bases, with 8 bases sitting between them. Per germline, CDR1 LNHNV and CDR2 YYDKDF (reference sequence). The V and J genes are TRBV15 and TRBJ2-3, with unresolved D. Sample: whole blood, taken in connection with sensitization to the hapten diphenylcyclopropenone (DPC). The TCR sequence derives from a woman in her late teens or twenties with alopecia areata. Some clones in this sample may be carry-over from other donors' samples. CDR3 DNA sequence: TGTGCCACCAGCAGAGCCAGCTTGGATACGCAGTATTTT. It translates to CATSRASLDTQYF.